The rows below give T cell receptor beta chains drawn from one sample of a study of blood T cell repertoires in COVID-19. The repertoire was sequenced with immunoSEQ multiplex PCR; TCRdb's copy has only in-frame clones and lacks some. Here the sample spans more than 110,000 clones, approximately 84% being singletons. The sequenced sample was peripheral blood. The receptors here all came from a woman older than 75 in a cohort sampled during active or convalescent COVID-19. Each CDR3 is given with its conserved first and last residue. Each record gives: D gene, V gene, J gene, clone size, CDR3 protein, CDR3 DNA. A D gene is named only where the DNA matches it firmly. Size tells how often a clone was seen (once, few, many) or the class of an expanded clone, and some rows leave it out.

.	TRBV4-1	TRBJ2-1	.	CASSPMTGAHRYEQFF	TGCGCCAGCAGCCCGATGACTGGGGCCCATCGTTATGAGCAGTTCTTC
.	TRBV11-2	TRBJ2-5	.	CASSLDTTGETQYF	TGTGCCAGCAGCTTAGATACGACAGGCGAGACCCAGTACTTC
TRBD1	TRBV10-3	TRBJ2-5	.	CAISATQGVQETQYF	TGTGCCATCAGTGCGACGCAGGGGGTCCAAGAGACCCAGTACTTC
TRBD1	TRBV6-5	TRBJ2-2	.	CASRRGQGAVGELFF	TGTGCCAGCAGAAGGGGACAGGGGGCGGTCGGGGAGCTGTTTTTT
.	TRBV10-3	TRBJ2-6	.	CAISEDKALAGANVLTF	TGTGCCATCAGTGAGGACAAGGCCCTTGCTGGGGCCAACGTCCTGACTTTC
TRBD1	TRBV28	TRBJ1-6	once	CASSIQGARASPLHF	TGTGCCAGCAGTATACAGGGGGCTAGAGCTTCACCCCTCCACTTT
.	TRBV4-1	TRBJ1-4	.	CASSQTQGNNEKLFF	TGCGCCAGCAGCCAGACACAGGGTAATAATGAAAAACTGTTTTTT
.	TRBV5-6	TRBJ2-5	few	CASSLVPGLQETQYF	TGTGCCAGCAGCTTGGTCCCGGGACTGCAAGAGACCCAGTACTTC
.	TRBV4-1	TRBJ1-2	.	CASSQSDTANYGYTF	TGCGCCAGCAGCCAATCCGACACTGCCAACTATGGCTACACCTTC
.	TRBV18	TRBJ2-4	.	CASSPPTGVAKNIQYF	TGTGCCAGCTCACCACCGACAGGAGTAGCCAAAAACATTCAGTACTTC
TRBD1	TRBV5-1	TRBJ2-7	.	CASSLGTGGGEQYF	TGCGCCAGCAGCCTGGGGACAGGTGGAGGCGAGCAGTACTTC
.	TRBV5-1	TRBJ2-3	.	CASSIGGPSTDTQYF	TGCGCCAGCAGCATCGGGGGACCTAGCACAGATACGCAGTATTTT
.	TRBV6-1	TRBJ1-2	.	CASSDDGSHAAIYGYTF	TGTGCCAGCAGTGACGACGGCTCCCACGCGGCCATTTATGGCTACACCTTC
TRBD2	TRBV5-1	TRBJ2-5	.	CASSLWGGSLQETQYF	TGCGCCAGCAGCTTGTGGGGGGGGTCTCTCCAAGAGACCCAGTACTTC
.	TRBV6-2/TRBV6-3	TRBJ1-5	.	CASSFSQSNQPQHF	TGTGCCAGCAGTTTCTCACAGAGCAATCAGCCCCAGCATTTT
.	TRBV7-2	TRBJ2-5	.	CASSLGGGETQYF	TGTGCCAGCAGCTTAGGGGGGGGCGAGACCCAGTACTTC
.	TRBV4-1	TRBJ1-4	.	CASSQVGTGNEKLFF	TGCGCCAGCAGCCAAGTTGGCACGGGTAATGAAAAACTGTTTTTT
TRBD1	TRBV2	TRBJ1-2	.	CASRDRGGYGYTF	TGTGCCAGCAGGGACAGGGGAGGCTATGGCTACACCTTC
.	TRBV18	TRBJ1-1	.	CASSPYELNTEAFF	TGTGCCAGCTCACCATACGAGCTGAACACTGAAGCTTTCTTT
TRBD2	TRBV5-1	TRBJ2-1	few	CASSPQSPGLAGNEQFF	TGCGCCAGCAGCCCCCAGAGTCCGGGACTAGCAGGCAATGAGCAGTTCTTC
.	TRBV27	TRBJ1-2	.	CASSFQGSYGYTF	TGTGCCAGCAGTTTCCAGGGTAGCTATGGCTACACCTTC
.	TRBV30	TRBJ2-7	.	CAWRGDNVLYEQYF	TGTGCCTGGAGAGGGGACAACGTACTCTACGAGCAGTACTTC
.	TRBV18	TRBJ1-1	.	CASSPLNLNTEAFF	TGTGCCAGCTCACCGCTCAACTTGAACACTGAAGCTTTCTTT
.	TRBV28	TRBJ1-5	.	CASSVTLSNQPQHF	TGTGCCAGCAGTGTTACATTGAGCAATCAGCCCCAGCATTTT
TRBD2	TRBV5-1	TRBJ2-3	.	CASSGRAGGGSTDTQYF	TGCGCCAGCTCAGGAAGAGCGGGGGGGGGAAGCACAGATACGCAGTATTTT
TRBD2	TRBV15	TRBJ2-3	.	CATSRDWSGGTDTQYF	TGTGCCACCAGCAGAGATTGGAGCGGGGGGACAGATACGCAGTATTTT
.	TRBV5-5	TRBJ1-2	.	CASSEGLNSWDGYTF	TGTGCCAGCAGCGAGGGACTCAATTCCTGGGATGGCTACACCTTC
TRBD2	TRBV5-1	TRBJ2-5	.	CASSRAGQAGGETQYF	TGCGCCAGCAGCCGAGCCGGACAGGCGGGAGGGGAGACCCAGTACTTC
.	TRBV11-2	TRBJ2-1	.	CASSPVRGLYNEQFF	TGTGCCAGCAGCCCGGTCAGGGGCTTATACAATGAGCAGTTCTTC
TRBD2	TRBV7-2	TRBJ2-5	.	CASTPGGPVETQYF	TGTGCCAGCACCCCGGGGGGGCCTGTCGAGACCCAGTACTTC
.	TRBV7-9	TRBJ1-3	.	CASSLGRVTGNTIYF	TGTGCCAGCAGCTTAGGGAGGGTAACTGGAAACACCATATATTTT
TRBD1	TRBV18	TRBJ2-5	.	CASSPNGQGSETQYF	TGTGCCAGCTCACCGAACGGACAGGGATCAGAGACCCAGTACTTC
.	TRBV9	TRBJ1-2	.	CASSVGHLQGYGYTF	TGTGCCAGCAGCGTAGGGCACCTCCAGGGGTATGGCTACACCTTC
.	TRBV7-2	TRBJ1-6	few	CASSHSSSYNSPLHF	TGTGCCAGCAGCCACTCGAGCTCCTATAATTCACCCCTCCACTTT
TRBD1	TRBV20-1	TRBJ1-4	.	CSASVRDRGEKLFF	TGCAGTGCTAGTGTCCGGGACAGGGGAGAAAAACTGTTTTTT
TRBD1	TRBV5-4	TRBJ1-5	few	CASSLDQGADQPQHF	TGTGCCAGCAGCTTGGACCAGGGGGCCGATCAGCCCCAGCATTTT
.	TRBV28	TRBJ1-5	once	CASTSAGNSNQPQHF	TGTGCCAGCACCTCCGCGGGGAATAGCAATCAGCCCCAGCATTTT
.	TRBV7-2	TRBJ2-5	.	CASRRTAVGTQYF	TGTGCCAGCAGAAGGACAGCAGTGGGGACCCAGTACTTC
TRBD1	TRBV9	TRBJ1-6	once	CASSSPKGQGNNSPLHF	TGTGCCAGCAGCTCCCCAAAGGGACAGGGGAACAATTCACCCCTCCACTTT
TRBD1	TRBV6-6	TRBJ2-5	.	CASSYRGLEETQYF	TGTGCCAGCAGCTACAGGGGGCTAGAGGAGACCCAGTACTTC
.	TRBV29-1	TRBJ1-1	.	CSANSQGRTEAFF	TGCAGCGCGAACTCACAGGGCAGGACTGAAGCTTTCTTT
.	TRBV30	TRBJ1-5	.	CAWSVRGGQPQHF	TGTGCCTGGAGTGTGAGGGGGGGACAGCCCCAGCATTTT
.	TRBV19	TRBJ1-1	.	CASWGLETEAFF	TGTGCGTCGTGGGGGCTGGAGACTGAAGCTTTCTTT
TRBD1	TRBV6-2/TRBV6-3	TRBJ2-6	.	CASSYGTVSSGANVLTF	TGTGCCAGCAGTTACGGGACAGTAAGCTCTGGGGCCAACGTCCTGACTTTC
.	TRBV11-3	TRBJ1-5	.	CASSDRFSLSNQPQHF	TGTGCCAGCAGCGACAGGTTTTCACTAAGCAATCAGCCCCAGCATTTT
.	TRBV6-1	TRBJ1-5	few	CASSEVVPGQPQHF	TGTGCCAGCAGTGAAGTGGTCCCCGGTCAGCCCCAGCATTTT
.	TRBV4-2	TRBJ2-1	.	CASSQEGTYNEQFF	TGTGCCAGCAGCCAAGAGGGGACATACAATGAGCAGTTCTTC
.	TRBV19	TRBJ1-1	.	CASSIGGADTEAFF	TGTGCCAGTAGTATCGGAGGGGCGGACACTGAAGCTTTCTTT